This T cell receptor (beta chain) is from a study of T-cell reconstitution after alpha-beta-depleted transplantation in children. Study results and limitations: Several hundred graft clones that had expanded were reportedly the source of alpha-beta T cells about two months after transplant. By one year post-transplant, T-cell counts and diversity largely arose from T cells that were newly produced. Surviving thymic progenitors and recipient T cells were the source of high TCRbeta diversity at day 60 in some patients.

Preparing the TCRbeta library involved the use of unique molecular identifiers. In TCRdb, the PCR reads were re-called with MiXCR into one record per CDR3 protein. Among approximately 230,000 distinct CDR3 sequences listed, roughly 23% were seen once. Between the trimmed V and J ends, which lost 6 bases and 3 bases, there was a span of 18 bases. The CDR3 covers 15 residues. Ten or more counts support this clonotype. Its target is not known. This clonotype was sampled from a girl aged 2 to 10 with Fanconi anemia, due to receive a stem cell transplant. V is TRBV12-3 or TRBV12-4 and J is TRBJ2-7; D is perhaps TRBD1 (6 bases). Sequencing used PBMCs, obtained before TCRalphabeta/CD19-depleted stem cell transplant. The CDR3 coding sequence is TGTGCCAGCAGCTCGACAAGAGGGGGTTACTACGAGCAGTACTTC. It yields the protein CASSSTRGGYYEQYF.